These 7 T cell receptor beta chains originate from one sample sequenced in a study of identical twins' blood T cells. MiXCR, run by TCRdb on the 5' RACE reads, gives a single entry per CDR3 protein. The table records 400,000 or so distinct CDR3 sequences, more than 25% of them present only once. Sequencing was performed on PBMCs. The receptors originated from a woman between 18 and 50 years old in good health.

The chain combines TRBV5-1 with TRBJ1-1; 11 bases match TRBD1. Germline CDR1 SGHRS, CDR2 YFSETQ. V shed 5 bases, J shed 10 bases, and the junction held 7 bases outside the gene matches. The CDR3 is 13 amino acids. CDR3 region: CASSYGQGASAFF. In DNA, the CDR3 is TGCGCCAGCAGTTACGGACAGGGGGCGTCAGCTTTCTTT.

The table lists this clonotype with a count of one. A read error may explain this, as a much larger clone is one base away. The V gene is TRBV20-1, the J gene TRBJ2-1, with no clear D. The CDR3 consists of 14 residues. Per germline, CDR1 DFQATT and CDR2 SNEGSKA (reference sequence). V was shortened by 0 bases and J by 2 bases, with 8 bases between the two germline ends. The CDR3 is CSARDHDPYNEQFF. The CDR3 DNA reads TGCAGTGCTAGAGATCACGATCCCTACAATGAGCAGTTCTTC.

The chain links TRBV20-1 to TRBJ2-1; D may match TRBD1 or TRBD2 (5 bases each). Trimming removed 4 bases at V and 7 bases at J, with 17 bases between. Germline V gene lookup returns CDR1 DFQATT and CDR2 SNEGSKA (reference sequence). The CDR3 consists of 14 residues. The CDR3 is CSATWGSRGNEQFF. Here the CDR3 DNA reads TGCAGTGCTACATGGGGGAGCCGAGGGAATGAGCAGTTCTTC.

V usage is TRBV19 and J usage is TRBJ2-3; D possibly corresponds to TRBD1 (5 bases). CDR3 length: 15 amino acids. Germline CDR1 reads LNHDA; CDR2 reads SQIVND (reference sequence). CDR3 in amino acids: CACGPQGTSTDTQYF. CDR3 nucleotide sequence: TGTGCTTGTGGGCCTCAGGGTACTAGCACAGATACGCAGTATTTT.

This clonotype turned up a few times. The rearrangement uses TRBV6-6 and TRBJ2-3; TRBD2 agrees at 9 bases. The CDR3 runs to 14 residues. CDR1 is MNHNY, CDR2 SVGAGI, per germline (reference sequence). V shed 8 bases, J shed 4 bases, and the junction held 7 bases outside the gene matches. CDR3 loop: CASVAGGTADTQYF. The CDR3 nucleotides are TGTGCCAGCGTGGCGGGAGGGACCGCAGATACGCAGTATTTT.

Notes on this clonotype: Just one base apart from a much larger clone, this may be a read error. V is TRBV7-9 and J is TRBJ1-6; D call uncertain. Germline CDR1 and CDR2: SEHNR and FQNEAQ (reference sequence). The CDR3 extends over 15 amino acids. CDR3 loop: CASNLAMGSNSPLHF. DNA of the CDR3: TGTGCCAGCAACTTAGCGATGGGCTCGAATTCACCCCTCCACTTT.

This clonotype turned up a few times. The gene calls are TRBV20-1 and TRBJ1-1; D unclear. The CDR3 is made up of 12 amino acids. Trimming shortened V by 3 bases and J by 0 bases, and 5 bases separated the two germline ends. Germline V CDR1 and CDR2: DFQATT, SNEGSKA (reference sequence). The CDR3 spells CSARPVNTEAFF. In DNA form, the CDR3 reads TGCAGTGCTAGGCCGGTGAACACTGAAGCTTTCTTT.